The clone carrying this TCR beta chain was found a few times. The CDR3 has 16 amino acids. The V and J ends lost 8 bases and 3 bases, in that order; junction bases with no gene match: 12. Germline loops: CDR1 MDHEN, CDR2 SYDVKM. This specimen belongs to a study of shared clonotypes between healthy human individuals. In the naive CD8 group, cells lacked CD45RO and were positively selected for CCR7, so terminally differentiated effector memory CD45RA+ cells were left out. TCRdb keeps only in-frame clones here, not all; method: immunoSEQ multiplex PCR. The sample has around 650,000 clones, about 95% seen once.

The receptor's source is a woman aged 25 to 39 in good health. Sequenced input: naive CD8+ T cells sorted from blood. The chain employs TRBV28 and TRBJ2-7; 11 bases are shared with TRBD2. The chain's CDR3 is CASRQPTSGTDYEQYF. For the CDR3, the DNA is TGTGCCAGCCGCCAGCCGACTAGCGGGACTGACTACGAGCAGTACTTC.